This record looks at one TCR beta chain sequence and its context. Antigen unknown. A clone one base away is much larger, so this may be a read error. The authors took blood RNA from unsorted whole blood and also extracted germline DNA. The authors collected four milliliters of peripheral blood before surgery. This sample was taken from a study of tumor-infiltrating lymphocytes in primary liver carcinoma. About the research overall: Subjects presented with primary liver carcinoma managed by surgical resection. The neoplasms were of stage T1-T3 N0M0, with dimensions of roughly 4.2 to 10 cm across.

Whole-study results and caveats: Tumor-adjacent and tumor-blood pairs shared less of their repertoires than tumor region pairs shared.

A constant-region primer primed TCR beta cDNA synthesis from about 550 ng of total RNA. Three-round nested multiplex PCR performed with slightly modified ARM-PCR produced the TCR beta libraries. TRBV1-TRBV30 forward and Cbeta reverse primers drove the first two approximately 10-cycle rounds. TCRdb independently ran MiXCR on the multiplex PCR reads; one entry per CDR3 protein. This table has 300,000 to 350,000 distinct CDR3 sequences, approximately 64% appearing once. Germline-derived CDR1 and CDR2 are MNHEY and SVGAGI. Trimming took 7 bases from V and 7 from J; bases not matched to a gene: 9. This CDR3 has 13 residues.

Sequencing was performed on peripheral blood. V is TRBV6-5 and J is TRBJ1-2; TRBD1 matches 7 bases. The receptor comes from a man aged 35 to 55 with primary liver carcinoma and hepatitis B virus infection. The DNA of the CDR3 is TGTGCCAGCAATTATCGACAGGGAGGTGGCTACACCTTC. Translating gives CASNYRQGGGYTF.